The clone carrying this T cell receptor beta chain was detected once. No antigen is known for it. The sample is drawn from a study of shared clonotypes between healthy human individuals. Study results and caveats: Only blood underwent sampling, and tissue repertoires likely differ.

Germline CDR1 is SGDLS and CDR2 is YYNGEE. Trimming removed 3 bases at V and 4 bases at J, with 16 bases between. CDR3 length equals 15 residues. TCRdb's copy holds only in-frame clones and misses some; the assay was immunoSEQ multiplex PCR. The sample holds about 2.3 million clones, 90% to 95% seen once. The TCR sequence derives from a man between 18 and 35 years old in good health. Some clones in this sample may be carry-over from other donors' samples. The sequencing input was naive CD4+ T cells from PBMCs. Subset defined: CD45RA+ positively selected. J is TRBJ1-1 and V is TRBV9; the D gene is possibly TRBD1 (5 bases). This chain's CDR3 is CASSAGGVGVTEAFF. In nucleotides, the CDR3 is TGTGCCAGCAGCGCCGGGGGGGTAGGAGTCACTGAAGCTTTCTTT.